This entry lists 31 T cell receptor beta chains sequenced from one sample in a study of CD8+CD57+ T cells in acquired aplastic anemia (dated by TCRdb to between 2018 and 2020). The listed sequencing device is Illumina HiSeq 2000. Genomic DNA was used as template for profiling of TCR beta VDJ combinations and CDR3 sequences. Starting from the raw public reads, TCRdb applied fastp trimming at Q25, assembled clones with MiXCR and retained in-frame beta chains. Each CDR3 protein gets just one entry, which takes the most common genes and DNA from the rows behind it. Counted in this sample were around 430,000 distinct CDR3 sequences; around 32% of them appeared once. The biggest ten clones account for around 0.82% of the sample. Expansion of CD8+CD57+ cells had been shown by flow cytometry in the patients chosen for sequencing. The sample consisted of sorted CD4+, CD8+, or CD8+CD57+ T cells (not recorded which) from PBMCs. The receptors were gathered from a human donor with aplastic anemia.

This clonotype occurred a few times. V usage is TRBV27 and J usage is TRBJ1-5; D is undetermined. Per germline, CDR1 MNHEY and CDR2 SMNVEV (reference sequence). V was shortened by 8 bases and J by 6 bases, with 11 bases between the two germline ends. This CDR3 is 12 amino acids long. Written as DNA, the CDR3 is TGTGCCAGCCAAAAGCCGGGTCAGCCCCAGCATTTT. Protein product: CASQKPGQPQHF.

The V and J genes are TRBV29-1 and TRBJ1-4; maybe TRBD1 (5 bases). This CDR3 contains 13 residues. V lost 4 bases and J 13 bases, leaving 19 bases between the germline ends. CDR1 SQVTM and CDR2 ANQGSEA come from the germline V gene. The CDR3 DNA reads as TGCAGCGTTGCACAGGCAATTGCAGAAGGACTGTTTTTT. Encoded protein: CSVAQAIAEGLFF.

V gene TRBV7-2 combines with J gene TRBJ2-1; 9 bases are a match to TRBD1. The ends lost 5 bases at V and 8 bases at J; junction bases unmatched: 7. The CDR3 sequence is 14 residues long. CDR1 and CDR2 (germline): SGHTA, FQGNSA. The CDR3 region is CASSPPGQGYEQFF. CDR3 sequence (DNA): TGTGCCAGCAGCCCACCGGGACAGGGATATGAGCAGTTCTTC.

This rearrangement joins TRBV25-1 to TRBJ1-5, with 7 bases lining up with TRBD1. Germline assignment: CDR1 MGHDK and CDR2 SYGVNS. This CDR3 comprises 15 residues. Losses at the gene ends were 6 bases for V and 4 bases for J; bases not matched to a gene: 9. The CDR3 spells CASRVGQGVNQPQHF. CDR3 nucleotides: TGTGCCAGCAGAGTTGGTCAGGGGGTTAATCAGCCCCAGCATTTT.

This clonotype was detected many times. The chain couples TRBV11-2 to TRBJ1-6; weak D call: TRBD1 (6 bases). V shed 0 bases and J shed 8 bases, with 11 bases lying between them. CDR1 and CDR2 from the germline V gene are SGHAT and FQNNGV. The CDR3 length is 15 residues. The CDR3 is CASSLEGARDSPLHF. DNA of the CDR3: TGTGCCAGCAGCTTAGAGGGGGCGCGGGATTCACCCCTCCACTTT.

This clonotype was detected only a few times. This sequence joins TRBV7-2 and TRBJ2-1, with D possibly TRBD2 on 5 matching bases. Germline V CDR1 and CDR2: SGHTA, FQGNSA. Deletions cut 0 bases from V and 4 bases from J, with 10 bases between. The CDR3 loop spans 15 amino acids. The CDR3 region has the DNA TGTGCCAGCAGCTTAGCGCGAGGGCTTTACAATGAGCAGTTCTTC. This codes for CASSLARGLYNEQFF.

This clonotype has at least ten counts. The CDR3 DNA is TGTGCCAGCAGCGCGGACAGGGGGAATTCACCCCTCCACTTT. It translates to CASSADRGNSPLHF. The chain joins TRBV11-2 to TRBJ1-6, with TRBD1 identical over 10 bases. CDR3 length: 14 residues. The V and J ends lost 5 bases and 7 bases, in that order; junction bases with no gene match: 2. Per the germline V gene, CDR1 is SGHAT and CDR2 is FQNNGV.

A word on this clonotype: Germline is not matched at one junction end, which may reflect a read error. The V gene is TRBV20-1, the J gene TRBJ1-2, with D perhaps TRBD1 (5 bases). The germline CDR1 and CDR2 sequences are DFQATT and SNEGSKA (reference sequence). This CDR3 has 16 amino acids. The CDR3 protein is CSASGLVQWADYGYAF. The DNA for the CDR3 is TGCAGTGCTTCGGGGCTTGTCCAGTGGGCCGACTATGGCTACGCCTTC.

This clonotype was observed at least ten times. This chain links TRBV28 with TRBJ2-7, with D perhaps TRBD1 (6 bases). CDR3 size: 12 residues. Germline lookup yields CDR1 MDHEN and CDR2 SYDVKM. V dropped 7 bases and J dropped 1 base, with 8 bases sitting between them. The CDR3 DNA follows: TGTGCCAGCACGACAGGTTCCTACGAGCAGTACTTC. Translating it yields CASTTGSYEQYF.

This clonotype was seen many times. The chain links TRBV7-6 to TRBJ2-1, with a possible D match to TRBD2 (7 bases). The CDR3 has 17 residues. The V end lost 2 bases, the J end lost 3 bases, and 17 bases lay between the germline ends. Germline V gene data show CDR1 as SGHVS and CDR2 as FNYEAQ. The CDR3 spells CASSLIGGGRSYNEQFF. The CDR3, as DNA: TGTGCCAGCAGCTTAATTGGGGGGGGGCGAAGCTACAATGAGCAGTTCTTC.

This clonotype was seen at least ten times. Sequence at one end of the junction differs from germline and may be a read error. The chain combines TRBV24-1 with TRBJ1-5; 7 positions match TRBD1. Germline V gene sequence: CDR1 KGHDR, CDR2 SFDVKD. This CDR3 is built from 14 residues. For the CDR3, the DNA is TGTGCCAGCAGTTTTGGGACAGACAATCAGCCCCAGCATTTT. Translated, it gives CASSFGTDNQPQHF.

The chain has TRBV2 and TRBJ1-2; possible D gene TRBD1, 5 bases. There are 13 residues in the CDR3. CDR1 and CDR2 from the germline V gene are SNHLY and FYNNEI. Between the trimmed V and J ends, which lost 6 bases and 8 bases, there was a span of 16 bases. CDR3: CASSLLGQGGYTF. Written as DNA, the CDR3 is TGTGCCAGCAGCTTACTAGGTCAGGGAGGCTACACCTTC.

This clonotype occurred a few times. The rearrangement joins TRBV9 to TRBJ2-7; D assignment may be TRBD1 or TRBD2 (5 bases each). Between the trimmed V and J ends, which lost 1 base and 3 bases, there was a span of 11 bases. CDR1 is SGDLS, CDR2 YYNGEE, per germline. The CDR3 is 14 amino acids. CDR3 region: CASSVSGTNYEQYF. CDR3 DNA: TGTGCCAGCAGCGTATCAGGGACCAACTACGAGCAGTACTTC.

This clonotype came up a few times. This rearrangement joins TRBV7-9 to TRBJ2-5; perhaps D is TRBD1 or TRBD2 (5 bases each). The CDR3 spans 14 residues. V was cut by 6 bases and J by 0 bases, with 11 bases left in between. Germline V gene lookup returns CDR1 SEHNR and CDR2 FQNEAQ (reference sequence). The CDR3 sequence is CASSNGAYQETQYF. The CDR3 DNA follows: TGTGCCAGCAGTAACGGGGCATACCAAGAGACCCAGTACTTC.

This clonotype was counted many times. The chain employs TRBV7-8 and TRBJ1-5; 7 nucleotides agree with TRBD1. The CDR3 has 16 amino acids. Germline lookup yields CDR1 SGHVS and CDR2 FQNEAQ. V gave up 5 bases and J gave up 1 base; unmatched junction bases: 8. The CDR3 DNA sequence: TGTGCCAGCAGCAACTACAGGGGACTAAGCAATCAGCCCCAGCATTTT. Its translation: CASSNYRGLSNQPQHF.

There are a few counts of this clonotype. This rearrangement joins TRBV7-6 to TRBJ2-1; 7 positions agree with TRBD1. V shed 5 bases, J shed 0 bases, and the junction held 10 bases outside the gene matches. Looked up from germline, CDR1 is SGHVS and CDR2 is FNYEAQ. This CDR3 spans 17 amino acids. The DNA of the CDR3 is TGTGCCAGCAGCCCAGGGGGTCAGGGGCACTCCTACAATGAGCAGTTCTTC. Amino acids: CASSPGGQGHSYNEQFF.

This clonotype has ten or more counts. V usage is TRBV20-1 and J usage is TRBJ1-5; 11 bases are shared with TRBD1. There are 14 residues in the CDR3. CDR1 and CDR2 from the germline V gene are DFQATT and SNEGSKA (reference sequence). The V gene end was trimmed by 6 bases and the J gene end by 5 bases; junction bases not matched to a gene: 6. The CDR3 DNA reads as TGCAGTGCAACCGGGACAGGGGGTTATCAGCCCCAGCATTTT. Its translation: CSATGTGGYQPQHF.

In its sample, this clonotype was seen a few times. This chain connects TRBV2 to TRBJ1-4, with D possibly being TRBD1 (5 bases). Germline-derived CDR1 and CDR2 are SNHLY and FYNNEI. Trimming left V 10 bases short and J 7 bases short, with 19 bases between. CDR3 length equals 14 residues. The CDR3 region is CATGTVLGGEKLFF. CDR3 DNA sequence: TGTGCCACAGGGACGGTCCTTGGCGGTGAAAAACTGTTTTTT.

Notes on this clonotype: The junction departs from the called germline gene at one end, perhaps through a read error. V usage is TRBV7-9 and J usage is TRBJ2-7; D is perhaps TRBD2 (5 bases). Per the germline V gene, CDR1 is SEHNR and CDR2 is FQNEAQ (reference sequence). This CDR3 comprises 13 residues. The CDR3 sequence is CASSLAADYEEYF. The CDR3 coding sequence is TGTGCCAGCAGCTTGGCAGCTGACTACGAGGAGTACTTC.

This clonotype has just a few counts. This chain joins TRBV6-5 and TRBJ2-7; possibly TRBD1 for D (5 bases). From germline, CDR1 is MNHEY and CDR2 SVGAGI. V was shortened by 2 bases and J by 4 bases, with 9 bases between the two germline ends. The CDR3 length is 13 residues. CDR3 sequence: CASSYGARYEQYF. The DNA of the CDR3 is TGTGCCAGCAGTTACGGGGCGAGGTACGAGCAGTACTTC.

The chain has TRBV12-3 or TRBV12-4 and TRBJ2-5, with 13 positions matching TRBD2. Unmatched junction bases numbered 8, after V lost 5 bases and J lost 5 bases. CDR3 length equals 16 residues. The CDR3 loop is CASSLTSGGAKETQYF. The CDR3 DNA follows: TGTGCCAGCAGTCTAACTAGCGGGGGGGCCAAGGAGACCCAGTACTTC.

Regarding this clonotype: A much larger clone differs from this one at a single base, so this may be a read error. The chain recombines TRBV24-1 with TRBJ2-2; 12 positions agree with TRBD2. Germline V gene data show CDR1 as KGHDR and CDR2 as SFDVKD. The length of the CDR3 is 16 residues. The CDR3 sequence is CAISDPGTSGRGELFF. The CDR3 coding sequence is TGTGCCATCAGTGATCCCGGGACTAGCGGGCGAGGGGAGCTGTTTTTT.

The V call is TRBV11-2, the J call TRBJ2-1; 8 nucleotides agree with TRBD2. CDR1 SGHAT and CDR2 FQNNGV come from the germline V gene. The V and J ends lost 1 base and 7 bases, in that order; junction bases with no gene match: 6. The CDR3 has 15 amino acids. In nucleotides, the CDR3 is TGTGCCAGCAGCTTAGGGAGCGGGAGTAGGAATGAGCAGTTCTTC. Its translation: CASSLGSGSRNEQFF.

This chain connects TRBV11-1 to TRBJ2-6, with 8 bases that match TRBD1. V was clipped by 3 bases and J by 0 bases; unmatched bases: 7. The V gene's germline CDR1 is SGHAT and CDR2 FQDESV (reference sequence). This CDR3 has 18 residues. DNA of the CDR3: TGTGCCAGCAGCTTTCAGGGGGCCCGATTCTCTGGGGCCAACGTCCTGACTTTC. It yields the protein CASSFQGARFSGANVLTF. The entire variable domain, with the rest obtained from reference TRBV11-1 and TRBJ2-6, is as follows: EAEVAQSPRYKITEKSQAVAFWCDPISGHATLYWYRQILGQGPELLVQFQDESVVDDSQLPKDRFSAERLKGVDSTLKIQPAELGDSAMYLCASSFQGARFSGANVLTFGAGSRLTVL.

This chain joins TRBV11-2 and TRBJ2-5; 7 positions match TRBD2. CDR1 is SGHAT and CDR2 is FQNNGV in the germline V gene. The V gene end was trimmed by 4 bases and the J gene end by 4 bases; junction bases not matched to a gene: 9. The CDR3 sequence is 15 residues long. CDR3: CASSSGQGRGETQYF. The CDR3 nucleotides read TGTGCCAGCAGCTCAGGACAAGGGAGGGGAGAGACCCAGTACTTC.

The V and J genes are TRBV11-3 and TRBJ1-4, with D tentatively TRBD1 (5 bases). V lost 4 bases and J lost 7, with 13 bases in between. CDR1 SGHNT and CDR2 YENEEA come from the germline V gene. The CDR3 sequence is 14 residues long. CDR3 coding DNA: TGTGCCAGCAGCTCCGCAGGGAAGGGTGAAAAACTGTTTTTT. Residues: CASSSAGKGEKLFF. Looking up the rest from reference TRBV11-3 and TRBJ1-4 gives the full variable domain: EAGVVQSPRYKIIEKKQPVAFWCNPISGHNTLYWYLQNLGQGPELLIRYENEEAVDDSQLPKDRFSAERLKGVDSTLKIQPAELGDSAVYLCASSSAGKGEKLFFGSGTQLSVL.

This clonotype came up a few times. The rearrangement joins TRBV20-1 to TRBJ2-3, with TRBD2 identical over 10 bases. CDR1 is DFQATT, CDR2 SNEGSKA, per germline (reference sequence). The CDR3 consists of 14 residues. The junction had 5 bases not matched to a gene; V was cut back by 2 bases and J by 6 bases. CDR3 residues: CSARLAGEFDTQYF. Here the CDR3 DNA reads TGCAGTGCTAGACTAGCGGGAGAATTCGATACGCAGTATTTT.

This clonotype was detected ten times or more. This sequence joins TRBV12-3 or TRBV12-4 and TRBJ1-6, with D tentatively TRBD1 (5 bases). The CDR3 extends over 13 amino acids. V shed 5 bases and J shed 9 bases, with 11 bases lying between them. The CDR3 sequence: CASSAGGGSPLHF. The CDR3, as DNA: TGTGCCAGCAGTGCCGGCGGGGGTTCACCCCTCCACTTT.

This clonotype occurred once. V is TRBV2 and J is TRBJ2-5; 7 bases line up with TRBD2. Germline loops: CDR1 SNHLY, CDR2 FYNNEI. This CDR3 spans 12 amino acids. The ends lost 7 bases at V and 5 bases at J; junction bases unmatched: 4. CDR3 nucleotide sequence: TGTGCCAGCATCTTTAGCGGGGAGACCCAGTACTTC. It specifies CASIFSGETQYF.

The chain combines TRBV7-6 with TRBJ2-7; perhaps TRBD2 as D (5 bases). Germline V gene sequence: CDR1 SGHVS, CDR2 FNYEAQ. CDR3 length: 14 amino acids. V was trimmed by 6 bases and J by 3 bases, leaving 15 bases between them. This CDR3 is CASSQSPSNYEQYF. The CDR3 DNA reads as TGTGCCAGCAGTCAAAGCCCTAGCAACTACGAGCAGTACTTC.

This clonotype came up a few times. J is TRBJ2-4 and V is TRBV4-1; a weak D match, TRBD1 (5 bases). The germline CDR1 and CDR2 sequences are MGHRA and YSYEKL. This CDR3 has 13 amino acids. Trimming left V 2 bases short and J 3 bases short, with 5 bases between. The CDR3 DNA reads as TGCGCCAGCAGCCAAACAGGCAAAAACATTCAGTACTTC. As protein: CASSQTGKNIQYF.